What follows describes a single T cell receptor (beta chain). The antigen is unknown. The data were obtained in a study of T cell clones after liver transplantation. The study, taken as a whole, reports: Graft donor-reactive T cells possibly entered the graft instead of undergoing deletion.

The V gene's germline CDR1 is SEHNR and CDR2 FQNEAQ (reference sequence). The CDR3 runs 14 residues. V was pared by 2 bases and J by 7 bases, with 14 bases between. Clones were read by immunoSEQ multiplex PCR, and TCRdb kept only the in-frame ones, dropping some. Of 5,500 to 7,000 clones listed, 30% to 40% were seen once; the top ten hold approximately 15%. TCRbeta sequences of proliferating CFSE-low MLR cells were labeled alloreactive. The chain carries TRBV7-9 and TRBJ1-2; the D gene is possibly TRBD1 (6 bases). The TCR sequence derives from a human patient who received a liver transplant. Some T cells may have come from the graft donor. Specimen: CD4+ T cells from cultured PBMCs. The CDR3 region is CASSLPGGAGGYTF. The CDR3 DNA reads TGTGCCAGCAGCTTACCGGGGGGCGCGGGTGGCTACACCTTC.